The entry below describes one TCR beta chain. Per the study methods: How many nucleated cells were present was estimated from reference gene primer amplification. Sequencing used immunoSEQ multiplex PCR; TCRdb keeps in-frame clones, though not all of them. V and J calls plus clone size are reproduced from that table; the DNA served to infer D and trimming. The sample consists of about 75,000 clones, around 74% of them appearing once. The sample is drawn from a study of blood T cell repertoires in COVID-19. Turning to the study itself: Material from acute and convalescent COVID-19 was sourced from the United States, Italy and Spain. Sample material is recorded as cDNA or gDNA derived from T cells, B-cell-depleted T cells, or PBMCs.

Germline V lookup: CDR1 KGHSH, CDR2 LQKENI. This CDR3 has 16 residues. The V end lost 2 bases, the J end lost 4 bases, and 17 bases lay between the germline ends. The specimen was peripheral blood. The V call is TRBV18, the J call TRBJ1-2, with a weak D call TRBD1 (5 bases). This sequence originates from a human donor with acute or convalescent COVID-19. The donor label of this sample is uncertain. The CDR3 sequence is CASSPGGRESGYGYTF. In DNA form, the CDR3 reads TGTGCCAGCTCACCAGGTGGCAGGGAAAGTGGCTATGGCTACACCTTC. Full variable domain (outside the CDR3, taken from reference TRBV18 and TRBJ1-2): NAGVMQNPRHLVRRRGQEARLRCSPMKGHSHVYWYRQLPEEGLKFMVYLQKENIIDESGMPKERFSAEFPKEGPSILRIQQVVRGDSAAYFCASSPGGRESGYGYTFGSGTRLTVV.